This T cell receptor (beta chain) emerged from a study of T cell changes during pregnancy in multiple sclerosis. Sequencing was performed with immunoSEQ multiplex PCR; in TCRdb, only in-frame clones are kept and a portion is missing. The sample includes approximately 70,000 clones, around 90% of them seen just once. V was clipped by 5 bases and J by 8 bases; unmatched bases: 3. Germline assignment: CDR1 MNHEY and CDR2 SVGAGI. This CDR3 spans 15 amino acids. Material: peripheral blood, obtained in the first trimester of pregnancy. This sequence originates from a female donor in good health, enrolled as a control in a pregnancy study. This rearrangement joins TRBV6-5 to TRBJ2-1; 16 nucleotides agree with TRBD2. CDR3 in DNA: TGTGCCAGCAGTCCCGGGACTAGCGGGGGGGATGAGCAGTTCTTC. Its protein is CASSPGTSGGDEQFF.